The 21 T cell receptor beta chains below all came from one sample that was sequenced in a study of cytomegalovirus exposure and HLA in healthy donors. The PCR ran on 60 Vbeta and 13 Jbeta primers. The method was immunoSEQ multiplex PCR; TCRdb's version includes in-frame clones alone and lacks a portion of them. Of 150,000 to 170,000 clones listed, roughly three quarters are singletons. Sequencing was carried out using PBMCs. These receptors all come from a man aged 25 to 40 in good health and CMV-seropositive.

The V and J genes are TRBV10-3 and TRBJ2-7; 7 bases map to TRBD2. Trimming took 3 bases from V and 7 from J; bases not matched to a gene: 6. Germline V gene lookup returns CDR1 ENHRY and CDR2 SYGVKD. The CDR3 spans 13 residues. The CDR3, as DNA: TGTGCCATCAGTGATTCTAGCGGAGGTGAGCAGTACTTC. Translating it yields CAISDSSGGEQYF.

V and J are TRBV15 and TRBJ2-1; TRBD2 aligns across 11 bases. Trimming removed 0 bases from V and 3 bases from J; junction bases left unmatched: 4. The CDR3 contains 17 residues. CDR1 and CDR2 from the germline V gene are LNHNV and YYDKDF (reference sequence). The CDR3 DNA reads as TGTGCCACCAGCAGAGATAGCGGGAGGGCCGGCTACAATGAGCAGTTCTTC. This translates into CATSRDSGRAGYNEQFF.

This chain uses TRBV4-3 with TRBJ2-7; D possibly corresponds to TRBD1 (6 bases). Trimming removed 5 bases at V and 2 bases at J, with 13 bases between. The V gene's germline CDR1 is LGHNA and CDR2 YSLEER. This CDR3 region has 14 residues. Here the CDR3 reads CASSFEAGAYEQYF. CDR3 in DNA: TGCGCCAGCAGCTTTGAGGCAGGGGCCTACGAGCAGTACTTC.

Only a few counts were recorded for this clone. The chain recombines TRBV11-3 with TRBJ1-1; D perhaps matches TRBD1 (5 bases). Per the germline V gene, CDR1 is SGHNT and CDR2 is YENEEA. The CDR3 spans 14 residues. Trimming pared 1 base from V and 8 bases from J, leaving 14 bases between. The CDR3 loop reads CASSLGGAQAEAFF. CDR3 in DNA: TGTGCCAGCAGCTTAGGCGGGGCCCAGGCAGAAGCTTTCTTT.

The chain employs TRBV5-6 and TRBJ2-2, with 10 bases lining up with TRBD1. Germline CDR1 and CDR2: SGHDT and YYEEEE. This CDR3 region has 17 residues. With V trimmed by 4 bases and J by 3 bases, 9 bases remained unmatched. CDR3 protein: CASSDLRDRGDTGELFF. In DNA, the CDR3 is TGTGCCAGCAGCGACCTCCGGGACAGGGGCGACACCGGGGAGCTGTTTTTT.

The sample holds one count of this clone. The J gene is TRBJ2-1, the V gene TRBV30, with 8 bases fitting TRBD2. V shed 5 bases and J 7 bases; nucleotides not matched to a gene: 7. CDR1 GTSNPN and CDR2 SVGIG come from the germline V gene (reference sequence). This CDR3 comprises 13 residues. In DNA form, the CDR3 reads TGTGCCTGGTCTCCGGGAGGGAAGAATGAGCAGTTCTTC. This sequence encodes CAWSPGGKNEQFF.

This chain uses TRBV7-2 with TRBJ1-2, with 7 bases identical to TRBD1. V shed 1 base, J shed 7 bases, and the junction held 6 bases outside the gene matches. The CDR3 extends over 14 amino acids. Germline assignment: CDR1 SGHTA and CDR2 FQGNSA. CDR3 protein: CASSLGLQGTGYTF. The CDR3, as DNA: TGTGCCAGCAGCTTAGGGCTACAGGGGACTGGCTACACCTTC.

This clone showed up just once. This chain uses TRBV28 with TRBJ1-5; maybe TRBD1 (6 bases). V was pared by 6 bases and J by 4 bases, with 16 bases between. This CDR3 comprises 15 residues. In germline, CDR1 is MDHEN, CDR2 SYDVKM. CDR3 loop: CASRPSGTSNQPQHF. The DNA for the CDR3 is TGTGCCAGCAGGCCCTCCGGGACAAGTAATCAGCCCCAGCATTTT.

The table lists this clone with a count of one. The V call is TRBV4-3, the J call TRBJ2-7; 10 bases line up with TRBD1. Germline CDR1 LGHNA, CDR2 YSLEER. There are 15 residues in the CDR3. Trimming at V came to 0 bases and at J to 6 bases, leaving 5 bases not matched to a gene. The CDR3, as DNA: TGCGCCAGCAGCCAAGATGGGACAGGGGTTGGCGAGCAGTACTTC. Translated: CASSQDGTGVGEQYF.

Written as DNA, the CDR3 is TGTGCCGGCAACCGACAGGGGTACTTGAACACTGAAGCTTTCTTT. It is translated as CAGNRQGYLNTEAFF. The rearrangement uses TRBV6-6 and TRBJ1-1, with TRBD1 matching 8 bases. The CDR3 spans 15 residues. Germline V gives CDR1 MNHNY, CDR2 SVGAGI (reference sequence). After removal of 11 bases from V and 0 bases from J, the junction contained 11 bases not matched to a gene.

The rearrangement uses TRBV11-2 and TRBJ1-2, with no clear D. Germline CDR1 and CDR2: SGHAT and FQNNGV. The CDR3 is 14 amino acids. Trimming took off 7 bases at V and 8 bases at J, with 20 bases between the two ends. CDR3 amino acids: CASTRGEGVGGYTF. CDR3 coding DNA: TGTGCCAGCACCCGAGGTGAGGGCGTGGGGGGCTACACCTTC.

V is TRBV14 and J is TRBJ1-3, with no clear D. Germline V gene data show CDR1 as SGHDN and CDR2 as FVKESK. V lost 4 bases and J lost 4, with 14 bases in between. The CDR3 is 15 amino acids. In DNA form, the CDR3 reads TGTGCCAGCAGCCTTCACGGGAGTGGAGGAAACACCATATATTTT. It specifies CASSLHGSGGNTIYF.

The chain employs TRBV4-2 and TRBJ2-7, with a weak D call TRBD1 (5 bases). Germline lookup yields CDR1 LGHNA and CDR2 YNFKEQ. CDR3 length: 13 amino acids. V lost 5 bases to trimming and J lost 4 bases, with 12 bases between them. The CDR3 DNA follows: TGTGCCAGCAGCGAGGACAAGTGGTACGAGCAGTACTTC. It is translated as CASSEDKWYEQYF.

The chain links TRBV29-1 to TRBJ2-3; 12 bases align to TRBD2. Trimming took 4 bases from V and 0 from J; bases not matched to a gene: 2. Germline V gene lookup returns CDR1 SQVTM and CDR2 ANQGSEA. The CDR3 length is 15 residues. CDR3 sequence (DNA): TGCAGCGTTGCCGGGACTAGCGGGAGCACAGATACGCAGTATTTT. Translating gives CSVAGTSGSTDTQYF.

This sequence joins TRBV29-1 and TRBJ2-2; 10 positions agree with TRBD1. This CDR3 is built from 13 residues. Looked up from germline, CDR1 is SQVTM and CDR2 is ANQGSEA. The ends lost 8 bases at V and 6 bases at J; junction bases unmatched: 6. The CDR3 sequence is CSSGTGAPGELFF. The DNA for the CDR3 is TGCAGCTCCGGGACAGGGGCTCCCGGGGAGCTGTTTTTT.

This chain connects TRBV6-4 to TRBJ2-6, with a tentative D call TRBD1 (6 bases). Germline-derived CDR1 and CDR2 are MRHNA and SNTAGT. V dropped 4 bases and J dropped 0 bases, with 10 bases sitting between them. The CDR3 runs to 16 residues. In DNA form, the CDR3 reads TGTGCCAGCAGTGGGACAGCTGTCTCTGGGGCCAACGTCCTGACTTTC. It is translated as CASSGTAVSGANVLTF.

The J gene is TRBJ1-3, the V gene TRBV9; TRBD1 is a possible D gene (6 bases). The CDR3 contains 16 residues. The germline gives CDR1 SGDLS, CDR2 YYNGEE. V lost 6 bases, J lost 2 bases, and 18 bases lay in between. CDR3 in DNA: TGTGCCAGCACCTTAGGGGGAGCCGCCGCTGGAAACACCATATATTTT. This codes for CASTLGGAAAGNTIYF.

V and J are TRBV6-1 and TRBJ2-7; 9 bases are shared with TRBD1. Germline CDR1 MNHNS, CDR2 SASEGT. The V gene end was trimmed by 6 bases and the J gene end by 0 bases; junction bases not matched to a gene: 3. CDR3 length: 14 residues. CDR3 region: CASSRQGGSYEQYF. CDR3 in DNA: TGTGCCAGCAGCCGACAGGGGGGCTCCTACGAGCAGTACTTC.

The CDR3 here is CASSELAGTNTGELFF. The CDR3 coding sequence is TGTGCCAGCAGCGAACTAGCGGGGACGAACACCGGGGAGCTGTTTTTT. The rearrangement joins TRBV7-2 to TRBJ2-2, with 10 bases aligning to TRBD2. V lost 5 bases to trimming and J lost 0 bases; unmatched junction nucleotides: 3. The CDR3 has 16 residues. Germline values: CDR1 SGHTA, CDR2 FQGNSA.

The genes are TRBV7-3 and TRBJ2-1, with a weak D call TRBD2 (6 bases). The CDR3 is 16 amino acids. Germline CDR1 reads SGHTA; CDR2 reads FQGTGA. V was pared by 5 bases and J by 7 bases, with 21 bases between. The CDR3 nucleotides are TGTGCCAGCAGCACGGCGGGACGCCTAGAAAGGAATGAGCAGTTCTTC. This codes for CASSTAGRLERNEQFF.

Written as DNA, the CDR3 is TGTGCCAGCAGGGGGCCCGGTTGGGGCGAGCAGTACTTC. Translating it yields CASRGPGWGEQYF. The chain has TRBV28 and TRBJ2-7; D may be TRBD1 (5 bases). Germline V gives CDR1 MDHEN, CDR2 SYDVKM. This CDR3 has 13 amino acids. The germline V and J ends were trimmed by 6 bases and 6 bases, with 15 bases remaining between them.